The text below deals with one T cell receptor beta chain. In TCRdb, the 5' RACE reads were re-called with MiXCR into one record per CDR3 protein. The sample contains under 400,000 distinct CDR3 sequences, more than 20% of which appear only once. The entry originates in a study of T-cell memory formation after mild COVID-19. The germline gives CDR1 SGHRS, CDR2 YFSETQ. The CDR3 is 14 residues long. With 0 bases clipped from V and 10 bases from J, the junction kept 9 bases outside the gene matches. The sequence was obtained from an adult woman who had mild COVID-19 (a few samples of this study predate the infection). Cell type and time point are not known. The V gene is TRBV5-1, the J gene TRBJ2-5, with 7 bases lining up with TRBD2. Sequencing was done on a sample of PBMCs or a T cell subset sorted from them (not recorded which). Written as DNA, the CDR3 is TGCGCCAGCAGCTTGGTCGGCGGAACGGGGGGCCAGTACTTC. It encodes CASSLVGGTGGQYF. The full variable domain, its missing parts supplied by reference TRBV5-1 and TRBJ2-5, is KAGVTQTPRYLIKTRGQQVTLSCSPISGHRSVSWYQQTPGQGLQFLFEYFSETQRNKGNFPGRFSGRQFSNSRSEMNVSTLELGDSALYLCASSLVGGTGGQYFGPGTRLLVL.